This T cell receptor beta chain came from a study of T cell changes during pregnancy in multiple sclerosis. Measured with immunoSEQ multiplex PCR; TCRdb has only the in-frame clones, and not every one. The sample records 30,000 to 40,000 clones, 87% being singletons. The sequence came from a female donor with multiple sclerosis, enrolled in a pregnancy study. Source: CD8+ T cells from peripheral blood mononuclear cells, taken before pregnancy.

The CDR3 here is CASSSTGNSGNTIYF. In nucleotides, the CDR3 is TGTGCCAGCAGCTCTACAGGGAACTCTGGAAACACCATATATTTT. This rearrangement joins TRBV13 to TRBJ1-3; perhaps TRBD1 as D (6 bases). The V and J ends lost 4 bases and 0 bases respectively, with 10 bases between them. CDR1 is PRHDT and CDR2 is FYEKMQ in the germline V gene (reference sequence). The CDR3 consists of 15 residues.